These 21 T cell receptor beta chains originate from one sample sequenced in a study of shared clonotypes between healthy human individuals. Measured with immunoSEQ multiplex PCR; TCRdb has only the in-frame clones, and not every one. The table has 950,000 to 1,100,000 clones, 75% seen once. The sequenced material came from memory CD4+ T cells sorted from blood. Stated subset: CD45RA-negative fraction. The receptors here all came from a man aged 18-30 years in good health.

In regard to this clone: Other DNA sequences in this specimen translate into the identical CDR3. The chain's CDR3 is CASRPTGGGEQFF. In DNA form, the CDR3 reads TGTGCCAGCAGGCCGACAGGGGGTGGTGAGCAGTTCTTC. This sequence joins TRBV6-1 and TRBJ2-1, with 9 bases matching TRBD1. The CDR3 runs to 13 residues. The V and J ends lost 6 bases and 9 bases, in that order; junction bases with no gene match: 6. CDR1 is MNHNS and CDR2 is SASEGT in the germline V gene.

The chain carries TRBV25-1 and TRBJ1-4; D remains unclear. Trimming cost V 6 bases and J 8 bases, with 16 bases left between them. CDR1 is MGHDK and CDR2 is SYGVNS in the germline V gene. The CDR3 has 14 residues. DNA of the CDR3: TGTGCCAGCAGCGACGGTCGGGGAACCGAAAAACTGTTTTTT. Its translation: CASSDGRGTEKLFF.

This clone was detected once. The chain joins TRBV5-6 to TRBJ2-1; 11 nucleotides agree with TRBD2. J lost 9 bases, V lost 0 bases, and 5 bases had no gene match. Germline CDR1 and CDR2: SGHDT and YYEEEE. This CDR3 is 15 amino acids long. The CDR3 DNA reads TGTGCCAGCAGCTTGGAACTAGCGGGAGACCCTGAGCAGTTCTTC. It yields the protein CASSLELAGDPEQFF.

This clone was counted between two and nine times. The chain employs TRBV5-4 and TRBJ2-1; unclear D gene. Germline CDR1 and CDR2: SGHNT and YYREEE (reference sequence). The CDR3 contains 13 residues. Trimming took off 4 bases at V and 6 bases at J, with 11 bases between the two ends. The CDR3 nucleotides read TGTGCCAGCAGCCCTGGACGGGCCAATGAGCAGTTCTTC. As protein: CASSPGRANEQFF.

A few counts support this clone. The rearrangement uses TRBV28 and TRBJ2-6; the D gene is possibly TRBD1 (6 bases). Trimming stripped 6 bases from V and 0 bases from J, with 18 bases between. Germline CDR1 MDHEN, CDR2 SYDVKM. This CDR3 region has 18 residues. This CDR3 is CASRGIDRISSGANVLTF. DNA for the CDR3: TGTGCCAGCAGGGGAATCGACAGGATAAGCTCTGGGGCCAACGTCCTGACTTTC.

V gene TRBV28 combines with J gene TRBJ1-3; no clear D gene. V was shortened by 8 bases and J by 4 bases, with 12 bases between the two germline ends. Germline assignment: CDR1 MDHEN and CDR2 SYDVKM. This CDR3 spans 13 amino acids. This CDR3 reads CASLEDRGNTIYF. The CDR3 bases are TGTGCCAGCCTAGAGGATCGGGGAAACACCATATATTTT.

Comment on this clone: The same CDR3 is also encoded by other DNA sequences in this sample. The chain links TRBV18 to TRBJ2-3, with D perhaps given as TRBD1 or TRBD2 (5 bases each). Germline values: CDR1 KGHSH, CDR2 LQKENI. This CDR3 comprises 15 residues. V lost 0 bases, J lost 4 bases, and 11 bases lay in between. The CDR3 sequence is CASSPPGLAADTQYF. CDR3 coding DNA: TGTGCCAGCTCACCACCGGGGCTAGCAGCAGATACGCAGTATTTT.

Notes on this clone: The sample holds other DNA sequences that translate to the same CDR3. This chain connects TRBV7-6 to TRBJ2-7; D is undetermined. Germline lookup yields CDR1 SGHVS and CDR2 FNYEAQ. The CDR3 is made up of 14 amino acids. Trimming took 0 bases from V and 2 from J, leaving 8 bases between them. The CDR3 sequence: CASSLADGPYEQYF. The CDR3 nucleotides read TGTGCCAGCAGCTTAGCGGACGGACCCTACGAGCAGTACTTC.

The V call is TRBV6-5, the J call TRBJ2-7; 9 positions match TRBD2. Germline V gives CDR1 MNHEY, CDR2 SVGAGI. Trimming took 5 bases from V and 4 from J; bases not matched to a gene: 9. The CDR3 totals 15 residues. For the CDR3, the DNA is TGTGCCAGCAGTCAGGGCGGGGGGGCTAAATACGAGCAGTACTTC. This gives the protein CASSQGGGAKYEQYF.

This sequence joins TRBV18 and TRBJ2-3; D perhaps matches TRBD1 (5 bases). CDR1 KGHSH and CDR2 LQKENI come from the germline V gene. There are 16 residues in the CDR3. Between the trimmed V and J ends, which lost 3 bases and 0 bases, there was a span of 13 bases. This CDR3 reads CASSPTGPPSTDTQYF. CDR3 nucleotides: TGTGCCAGCTCACCCACAGGACCCCCTAGCACAGATACGCAGTATTTT.

This sequence joins TRBV28 and TRBJ1-2; D call uncertain. The CDR3 is made up of 11 amino acids. V was clipped by 5 bases and J by 6 bases, with 7 bases between them. Germline V gene sequence: CDR1 MDHEN, CDR2 SYDVKM. CDR3 bases: TGTGCCAGCAGTCCCGGGCATGGCTACACCTTC. Encoded protein: CASSPGHGYTF.

This clone occurred a few times. The chain has TRBV6-6 and TRBJ1-1, with TRBD1 as a possible D gene (6 bases). Germline CDR1 and CDR2: MNHNY and SVGAGI (reference sequence). The CDR3 is 15 amino acids. Trimming left V 7 bases short and J 3 bases short, with 18 bases between. In DNA, the CDR3 is TGTGCCAGCACCAGAAGGGGGGGAGGGGACACTGAAGCTTTCTTT. It specifies CASTRRGGGDTEAFF.

The chain combines TRBV28 with TRBJ2-5; TRBD1 matches at 9 bases. Germline V gene lookup returns CDR1 MDHEN and CDR2 SYDVKM. The CDR3 extends over 13 amino acids. J was trimmed by 5 bases and V by 6 bases; bases with no gene match: 4. For the CDR3, the DNA is TGTGCCAGCAGAACAGGGGGCGTTGAGACCCAGTACTTC. Its translation is CASRTGGVETQYF.

The chain recombines TRBV29-1 with TRBJ2-7, with 9 bases identical to TRBD1. Germline V gene data show CDR1 as SQVTM and CDR2 as ANQGSEA. J was trimmed by 6 bases and V by 5 bases; bases with no gene match: 8. This CDR3 has 13 amino acids. The CDR3 sequence: CSVQTGGLGEQYF. The CDR3 nucleotides read TGCAGCGTTCAGACAGGGGGGTTAGGCGAGCAGTACTTC.

This sequence joins TRBV6-5 and TRBJ1-3; 8 bases align to TRBD1. The germline V gene has CDR1 MNHEY and CDR2 SVGAGI. Losses at the gene ends were 7 bases for V and 0 bases for J; bases not matched to a gene: 5. CDR3 length equals 15 residues. The CDR3 region is CASNPTGGSGNTIYF. The CDR3 DNA is TGTGCCAGCAATCCAACAGGGGGCTCTGGAAACACCATATATTTT.

The chain employs TRBV11-2 and TRBJ2-2; tentatively, D is TRBD2 (5 bases). Germline assignment: CDR1 SGHAT and CDR2 FQNNGV. This CDR3 is built from 15 residues. The V gene lost 0 bases and the J gene lost 3 bases, with 8 bases spanning the gap. CDR3 sequence: CASSLDQRYTGELFF. The CDR3 DNA follows: TGTGCCAGCAGCTTAGACCAGCGGTACACCGGGGAGCTGTTTTTT.

The CDR3 DNA reads as TGTGCCAGCAGCTTAGCGCCGGGTGGGGGTTCGCTCCATACGCAGTATTTT. Translation: CASSLAPGGGSLHTQYF. The chain joins TRBV11-3 to TRBJ2-3, with D perhaps assigned TRBD1 or TRBD2 (5 bases each). In germline, CDR1 is SGHNT, CDR2 YENEEA. The length of the CDR3 is 17 residues. V was pared by 1 base and J by 7 bases, with 21 bases between.

This clone turned up a few times. The chain is built from TRBV4-1 and TRBJ1-1; maybe TRBD1 (6 bases). Germline lookup yields CDR1 MGHRA and CDR2 YSYEKL. The CDR3 is 15 residues long. V dropped 1 base and J dropped 5 bases, with 14 bases sitting between them. The CDR3 spells CASSQAARGLTEAFF. CDR3 nucleotides: TGCGCCAGCAGCCAAGCCGCCAGGGGTTTGACTGAAGCTTTCTTT.

The chain employs TRBV19 and TRBJ2-3; D possibly corresponds to TRBD1 (6 bases). The germline V gene has CDR1 LNHDA and CDR2 SQIVND (reference sequence). The V and J ends lost 4 bases and 8 bases respectively, with 13 bases between them. This CDR3 region has 13 residues. The CDR3 here is CASSTGASGTQYF. In nucleotides, the CDR3 is TGTGCCAGTAGTACAGGGGCCTCGGGTACGCAGTATTTT.

V is TRBV27 and J is TRBJ2-4, with D possibly TRBD1 on 6 matching bases. The germline CDR1 and CDR2 sequences are MNHEY and SMNVEV (reference sequence). CDR3 size: 16 residues. Trimming left V 5 bases short and J 0 bases short, with 14 bases between. The chain's CDR3 is CASSADRTLAKNIQYF. The CDR3 nucleotides read TGTGCCAGCAGTGCTGACAGGACCCTAGCCAAAAACATTCAGTACTTC.

J is TRBJ2-2 and V is TRBV4-3; 11 bases line up with TRBD2. The CDR3 loop spans 17 amino acids. After removal of 0 bases from V and 5 bases from J, the junction contained 5 bases not matched to a gene. Germline CDR1 reads LGHNA; CDR2 reads YSLEER. The CDR3 sequence is CASSQDPASGRTGELFF. The DNA for the CDR3 is TGCGCCAGCAGCCAAGATCCCGCTAGCGGGAGGACCGGGGAGCTGTTTTTT.